The 19 T cell receptor beta chains in this list originate from one sample, sequenced in a study of low-dose radiotherapy and immunotherapy resistance in tumors. TRAV and TRBV primers primed cDNA for both TCRalpha and TCRbeta. Both a constant-region primer and a V-primer adapter served to amplify TCRs across roughly 20 PCR cycles. A single record per CDR3 protein comes from TCRdb applying MiXCR to the reads. In the table there are 15,000 to 20,000 distinct CDR3 sequences, around two thirds of which are singletons. All receptors come from a human donor with advanced metastatic prostate, ovarian, gallbladder or colorectal cancer (not recorded which). This table probably holds off-target reads from a library built for another chain.

The chain is built from TRBV15 and TRBJ1-4, with TRBD1 matching 7 bases. The CDR3 has 15 residues. Per the germline V gene, CDR1 is LNHNV and CDR2 is YYDKDF (reference sequence). Trimming at V came to 4 bases and at J to 6 bases, leaving 8 bases not matched to a gene. The CDR3 sequence is CATSTGDRVDEKLFF. CDR3 DNA sequence: TGTGCCACCAGCACCGGAGACAGGGTGGATGAAAAACTGTTTTTT. The variable domain in full, with the rest retrieved from reference TRBV15 and TRBJ1-4, is DAMVIQNPRYQVTQFGKPVTLSCSQTLNHNVMYWYQQKSSQAPKLLFHYYDKDFNNEADTPDNFQSRRPNTSFCFLDIRSPGLGDTAMYLCATSTGDRVDEKLFFGSGTQLSVL.

The rearrangement uses TRBV6-2 or TRBV6-3 and TRBJ2-7; D tentatively fits TRBD1 or TRBD2 (5 bases each). V was cut by 6 bases and J by 4 bases, with 16 bases left in between. CDR3 length equals 14 residues. Germline V gene sequence: CDR1 MNHEY, CDR2 SVGEGT. CDR3 in DNA: TGTGCCAGCAGGTCCGGGACGGTGCAATACGAGCAGTACTTC. As protein: CASRSGTVQYEQYF.

The CDR3 nucleotides read TGTGCCTCCGGGGCTTACGAGCAGTACTTC. Its translation: CASGAYEQYF. The chain recombines TRBV2 with TRBJ2-7; D may correspond to TRBD1 or TRBD2 (5 bases each). CDR1 and CDR2 (germline): SNHLY, FYNNEI. This CDR3 contains 10 residues. The V end was cut by 11 bases, the J end by 4 bases, with 9 bases between. Looking up the rest from reference TRBV2 and TRBJ2-7 gives the full variable domain: EPEVTQTPSHQVTQMGQEVILRCVPISNHLYFYWYRQILGQKVEFLVSFYNNEISEKSEIFDDQFSVERPDGSNFTLKIRSTKLEDSAMYFCASGAYEQYFGPGTRLTVT.

Points on this clonotype: One end of the junction varies from germline; a read error may be responsible. V gene TRBV24-1 combines with J gene TRBJ1-1; D remains ambiguous. This CDR3 has 12 residues. The germline V gene encodes CDR1 KGHDR and CDR2 SFDVKD. The CDR3 protein is CASSSGITEAFF. CDR3 DNA sequence: TGTGCCAGCAGTTCGGGAATCACTGAAGCTTTCTTT.

This chain joins TRBV19 and TRBJ1-2; the D gene is possibly TRBD1 (5 bases). Trimming shortened V by 3 bases and J by 8 bases, and 13 bases separated the two germline ends. Germline-derived CDR1 and CDR2 are LNHDA and SQIVND (reference sequence). This CDR3 contains 13 residues. The CDR3 loop is CASSIPGGQGYTF. The CDR3 coding sequence is TGTGCCAGTAGTATCCCGGGGGGTCAGGGCTACACCTTC.

The V gene is TRBV20-1, the J gene TRBJ2-5; 8 nucleotides agree with TRBD2. Losses at the gene ends were 0 bases for V and 9 bases for J; bases not matched to a gene: 12. The CDR3 runs to 15 residues. CDR1 and CDR2 (germline): DFQATT, SNEGSKA (reference sequence). For the CDR3, the DNA is TGCAGTGCTAGAGATCACTGGACCGGGGGGGAGGCCCAGTACTTC. Amino acid sequence: CSARDHWTGGEAQYF.

The genes are TRBV11-2 and TRBJ2-3; 11 bases are shared with TRBD2. With V trimmed by 4 bases and J by 2 bases, 5 bases remained unmatched. This CDR3 has 16 residues. Germline lookup yields CDR1 SGHAT and CDR2 FQNNGV. The chain's CDR3 is CASSSRLAGHTDTQYF. CDR3 sequence (DNA): TGTGCCAGCAGCTCCCGACTAGCGGGGCACACAGATACGCAGTATTTT.

Points on this clonotype: A junction boundary mismatches the germline segment, possibly from a read error. This chain connects TRBV29-1 to TRBJ2-3; either TRBD1 or TRBD2 may fit D (6 bases each). CDR3 length equals 17 residues. Germline V gives CDR1 SQVTM, CDR2 ANQGSEA. The CDR3 sequence is CGVDLVGAGTSTDTQYF. The CDR3 bases are TGCGGCGTTGATTTGGTGGGGGCGGGAACTAGCACAGATACGCAGTATTTT.

The rearrangement uses TRBV5-6 and TRBJ1-2; perhaps TRBD1 as D (5 bases). Deletions cut 4 bases from V and 8 bases from J, with 18 bases between. CDR3 length equals 14 residues. Germline V gene lookup returns CDR1 SGHDT and CDR2 YYEEEE. CDR3 amino acids: CASSQYDEGVGYTF. In DNA form, the CDR3 reads TGTGCCAGCAGCCAATATGACGAAGGGGTAGGCTACACCTTC.

The count of this clonotype is one. The chain links TRBV7-6 to TRBJ2-3; TRBD2 matches at 8 bases. The CDR3 totals 17 residues. Germline CDR1 and CDR2: SGHVS and FNYEAQ. With 5 bases clipped from V and 4 bases from J, the junction kept 14 bases outside the gene matches. CDR3 in DNA: TGTGCCAGCAGCCGAGGGTTATCGGGAGGGCCCTCAGATACGCAGTATTTT. Its protein is CASSRGLSGGPSDTQYF.

This chain connects TRBV28 to TRBJ2-7; D is unclear. The CDR3 totals 14 residues. Trimming removed 5 bases at V and 3 bases at J, with 14 bases between. CDR1 is MDHEN and CDR2 is SYDVKM in the germline V gene. CDR3 nucleotides: TGTGCCAGCAGTCCGCAGGACCCCCTCTACGAGCAGTACTTC. Translated, it gives CASSPQDPLYEQYF.

The sample holds one count of this clonotype. This chain uses TRBV19 with TRBJ1-1; no clear D. Deletions cut 3 bases from V and 0 bases from J, with 11 bases between. The CDR3 is made up of 15 amino acids. CDR1 and CDR2 (germline): LNHDA, SQIVND (reference sequence). The chain's CDR3 is CASSIRPTVNTEAFF. The CDR3 region has the DNA TGTGCCAGTAGTATTAGGCCCACAGTGAACACTGAAGCTTTCTTT.

The V and J genes are TRBV20-1 and TRBJ2-1; 10 positions match TRBD1. V gave up 2 bases and J gave up 7 bases; unmatched junction bases: 8. This CDR3 has 15 residues. CDR1 is DFQATT, CDR2 SNEGSKA, per germline (reference sequence). CDR3 coding DNA: TGCAGTGCTAGAAAGCCCGGGACAGGGGTTAATGAGCAGTTCTTC. Translating it yields CSARKPGTGVNEQFF.

The rearrangement joins TRBV5-1 to TRBJ2-7; D possibly uses TRBD1 or TRBD2 (5 bases each). Germline V CDR1 and CDR2: SGHRS, YFSETQ. The ends were cut back, 2 bases at V and 7 bases at J, with 13 bases in the middle. The CDR3 has 13 amino acids. This CDR3 reads CASSFGQGGEQYF. DNA of the CDR3: TGCGCCAGCAGCTTCGGCCAGGGCGGGGAGCAGTACTTC.

This rearrangement joins TRBV5-6 to TRBJ2-2; TRBD2 aligns across 7 bases. Germline CDR1 and CDR2: SGHDT and YYEEEE. V lost 0 bases and J lost 3; bases outside the gene matches: 5. The CDR3 spans 16 residues. As DNA, the CDR3 is TGTGCCAGCAGCTTGGGACTGGGGGGGGACACCGGGGAGCTGTTTTTT. Translation: CASSLGLGGDTGELFF.

The chain recombines TRBV28 with TRBJ2-1, with unresolved D. Germline lookup yields CDR1 MDHEN and CDR2 SYDVKM. CDR3 length equals 14 residues. V lost 5 bases to trimming and J lost 8 bases, with 16 bases between them. Here the CDR3 DNA reads TGTGCCAGCAGTCCACTAATCCGAACCGATGAGCAGTTCTTC. Protein product: CASSPLIRTDEQFF.

The J gene is TRBJ2-5, the V gene TRBV28, with D possibly being TRBD1 (6 bases). The CDR3 runs 15 residues. Trimming removed 7 bases at V and 0 bases at J, with 15 bases between. Germline values: CDR1 MDHEN, CDR2 SYDVKM. For the CDR3, the DNA is TGTGCCAGCAAAACCGGGACACAGTACCAAGAGACCCAGTACTTC. This gives the protein CASKTGTQYQETQYF.

This chain connects TRBV20-1 to TRBJ2-5, with a possible D match to TRBD1 (5 bases). The CDR3 covers 17 residues. Germline V gives CDR1 DFQATT, CDR2 SNEGSKA (reference sequence). Trimming removed 1 base from V and 1 base from J, with 19 bases in between. This CDR3 reads CSARASDSWTLQETQYF. CDR3 nucleotides: TGCAGTGCTAGAGCTTCTGATAGTTGGACACTCCAAGAGACCCAGTACTTC.

This sequence joins TRBV28 and TRBJ1-1, with D tentatively TRBD1 (6 bases). CDR3 length: 16 residues. Trimming took 3 bases from V and 1 from J, leaving 15 bases between them. Germline CDR1 is MDHEN and CDR2 is SYDVKM. The CDR3 nucleotides are TGTGCCAGCAGTTTTATGGGGGGCCGCAGGAACACTGAAGCTTTCTTT. Amino acid sequence: CASSFMGGRRNTEAFF.